This TCR beta chain was sequenced during a study of T-cell memory formation after mild COVID-19. About the research overall: Largely, the TCR clusters proved donor specific.

TCRdb re-derived calls from the 5' RACE reads in MiXCR, one entry per CDR3 protein. In the table there are 300,000 or so distinct CDR3 sequences, 15% of which are singletons. Germline CDR1 and CDR2: MNHEY and SVGAGI. The CDR3 loop spans 19 amino acids. Trimming took 0 bases from V and 7 from J; bases not matched to a gene: 11. The chain couples TRBV6-5 to TRBJ2-1, with 14 bases lining up with TRBD2. The TCR originated in a man aged 18 to 29 who had mild COVID-19 (a few samples of this study predate the infection). Cell type and time point are not known. The sequenced material came from PBMCs or a T cell subset sorted from them (not recorded which). CDR3 nucleotides: TGTGCCAGCAGTTACTCGAGGACTAGCGGGGGGCAGAAGCGGAATGAGCAGTTCTTC. Amino acids: CASSYSRTSGGQKRNEQFF.